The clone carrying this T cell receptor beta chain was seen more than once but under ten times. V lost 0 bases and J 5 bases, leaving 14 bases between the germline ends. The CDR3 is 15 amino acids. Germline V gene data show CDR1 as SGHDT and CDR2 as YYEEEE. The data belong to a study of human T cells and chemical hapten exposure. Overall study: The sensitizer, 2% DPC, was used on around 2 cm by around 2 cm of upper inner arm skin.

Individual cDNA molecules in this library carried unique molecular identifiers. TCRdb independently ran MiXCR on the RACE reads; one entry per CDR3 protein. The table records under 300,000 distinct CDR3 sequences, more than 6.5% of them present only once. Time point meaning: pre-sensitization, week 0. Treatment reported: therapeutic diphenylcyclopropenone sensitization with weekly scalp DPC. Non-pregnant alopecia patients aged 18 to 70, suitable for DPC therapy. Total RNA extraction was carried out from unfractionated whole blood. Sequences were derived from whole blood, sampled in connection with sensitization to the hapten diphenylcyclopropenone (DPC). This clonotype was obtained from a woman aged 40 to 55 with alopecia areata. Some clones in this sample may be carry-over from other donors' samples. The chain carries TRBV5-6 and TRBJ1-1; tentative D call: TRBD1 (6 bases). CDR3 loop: CASSLGPGAETEAFF. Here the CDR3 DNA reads TGTGCCAGCAGCTTGGGGCCGGGGGCAGAAACTGAAGCTTTCTTT.